A single sample is the source of the 23 T cell receptor beta chains below, sequenced in a study of T cell repertoires in cytomegalovirus infection. TCRdb itself ran the reads through MiXCR, one entry per CDR3 protein. The sample lists some 560,000 distinct CDR3 sequences, 40% occurring once. The antigens of these receptors remain unknown. Sample: cultured PBMCs, taken from culture after CMV antigen stimulation. The receptors derive from a human donor in good health (CMV status not recorded). Some clones in this sample may be carry-over from other donors' samples.

V gene TRBV15 combines with J gene TRBJ1-2; D may be TRBD1 (5 bases). CDR3 length equals 14 residues. The V gene lost 5 bases and the J gene lost 8 bases, with 18 bases spanning the gap. Germline loops: CDR1 LNHNV, CDR2 YYDKDF (reference sequence). The CDR3 bases are TGTGCCACCAGCTCCGGAGGGGTTTACCGGGGCTACACCTTC. As protein: CATSSGGVYRGYTF.

This clonotype occurred a few times. This chain connects TRBV7-6 to TRBJ2-3, with 7 bases that match TRBD1. Germline V lookup: CDR1 SGHVS, CDR2 FNYEAQ. The CDR3 length is 16 residues. The ends lost 1 base at V and 2 bases at J; junction bases unmatched: 6. Written as DNA, the CDR3 is TGTGCCAGCAGCTTAGATCGACAGGGCTTCACAGATACGCAGTATTTT. Its translation is CASSLDRQGFTDTQYF.

The chain couples TRBV28 to TRBJ2-2, with 16 bases matching TRBD2. The CDR3 contains 17 residues. CDR1 is MDHEN, CDR2 SYDVKM, per germline. J lost 7 bases, V lost 3 bases, and 5 bases had no gene match. In DNA form, the CDR3 reads TGTGCCAGCAGTTTTGGGACTAGCGGGGGGGCTGTCGGGGAGCTGTTTTTT. It codes for CASSFGTSGGAVGELFF.

The chain recombines TRBV7-9 with TRBJ2-2; a possible D gene is TRBD2 (6 bases). The CDR3 contains 15 residues. Germline lookup yields CDR1 SEHNR and CDR2 FQNEAQ (reference sequence). Trimming took off 10 bases at V and 1 base at J, with 16 bases between the two ends. The CDR3 reads CAIRPGTLNTGELFF. The CDR3 nucleotides are TGTGCCATAAGACCTGGGACTTTGAACACCGGGGAGCTGTTTTTT.

This clonotype has only one observation. The rearrangement uses TRBV7-9 and TRBJ2-7, with D uncertain. The CDR3 totals 12 residues. Trimming pared 8 bases from V and 2 bases from J, leaving 10 bases between. Germline-derived CDR1 and CDR2 are SEHNR and FQNEAQ (reference sequence). The CDR3 nucleotides read TGTGCCAGCGGGGAAGGGCCCTACGAGCAGTACTTC. This gives the protein CASGEGPYEQYF.

The genes are TRBV19 and TRBJ2-4; D could derive from TRBD1 or TRBD2 (5 bases each). V was trimmed by 0 bases and J by 1 base, leaving 13 bases between them. This CDR3 is 17 amino acids long. The germline gives CDR1 LNHDA, CDR2 SQIVND (reference sequence). The CDR3 spells CASSIEGPPRAKNIQYF. CDR3 bases: TGTGCCAGTAGTATAGAGGGACCCCCGCGGGCCAAAAACATTCAGTACTTC. Based on the CDR3 plus reference TRBV19 and TRBJ2-4, the full variable domain is DGGITQSPKYLFRKEGQNVTLSCEQNLNHDAMYWYRQDPGQGLRLIYYSQIVNDFQKGDIAEGYSVSREKKESFPLTVTSAQKNPTAFYLCASSIEGPPRAKNIQYFGAGTRLSVL.

This clonotype occurred once. In DNA form, the CDR3 reads TGTGCCAGCAGTTTATCGGGTTGGGAGCTGTTTTTT. Protein sequence: CASSLSGWELFF. The rearrangement links TRBV12-3 or TRBV12-4 to TRBJ2-2; no reliable D call. This CDR3 has 12 residues. V was shortened by 2 bases and J by 9 bases, with 7 bases between the two germline ends.

This clonotype was detected many times. This chain links TRBV7-2 with TRBJ2-1; 16 positions match TRBD2. This CDR3 has 15 residues. After removal of 8 bases from V and 9 bases from J, the junction contained 7 bases not matched to a gene. Germline CDR1 and CDR2: SGHTA and FQGNSA. The CDR3 loop is CASQPGLAGGTEQFF. Written as DNA, the CDR3 is TGTGCCAGCCAGCCGGGACTAGCGGGAGGGACTGAGCAGTTCTTC.

V gene TRBV10-3 combines with J gene TRBJ2-1, with TRBD2 matching 11 bases. CDR1 ENHRY and CDR2 SYGVKD come from the germline V gene. The V segment lost 0 bases and the J segment 5 bases; nucleotides outside the gene matches: 0. The CDR3 is made up of 15 amino acids. Written as DNA, the CDR3 is TGTGCCATCAGTGAGTCGGGACTAGCGGACAATGAGCAGTTCTTC. As protein: CAISESGLADNEQFF.

The V call is TRBV5-1, the J call TRBJ1-1, with 10 bases that match TRBD1. Looked up from germline, CDR1 is SGHRS and CDR2 is YFSETQ. The CDR3 loop spans 14 amino acids. The junction had 6 bases not matched to a gene; V was cut back by 4 bases and J by 6 bases. The CDR3 nucleotides are TGCGCCAGCAGCGAAGGGGACAGGGGCGCTGAAGCTTTCTTT. This sequence encodes CASSEGDRGAEAFF.

This clonotype was counted many times. The chain has TRBV7-2 and TRBJ1-5; D possibly corresponds to TRBD1 (5 bases). Germline assignment: CDR1 SGHTA and CDR2 FQGNSA. The V end lost 5 bases, the J end lost 0 bases, and 11 bases lay between the germline ends. There are 15 residues in the CDR3. CDR3 amino acids: CASSAGGSSNQPQHF. Here the CDR3 DNA reads TGTGCCAGCAGCGCCGGGGGTAGTAGCAATCAGCCCCAGCATTTT.

CDR3 DNA: TGTGCCAGCAGCTCCCTTAAAGGACAGGGGGTTTATGGCTACACCTTC. Its protein is CASSSLKGQGVYGYTF. This chain joins TRBV11-2 and TRBJ1-2; 10 bases are shared with TRBD1. The CDR3 totals 16 residues. J lost 5 bases, V lost 4 bases, and 10 bases had no gene match. Germline CDR1 is SGHAT and CDR2 is FQNNGV.

The rearrangement links TRBV5-6 to TRBJ2-5; TRBD1 is a possible D gene (5 bases). Trimming pared 0 bases from V and 4 bases from J, leaving 13 bases between. Germline CDR1 is SGHDT and CDR2 is YYEEEE. The CDR3 is 15 amino acids. CDR3 sequence reads: CASSLVAGRGETQYF. Written as DNA, the CDR3 is TGTGCCAGCAGCTTGGTGGCAGGGCGTGGAGAGACCCAGTACTTC.

The genes are TRBV20-1 and TRBJ1-2; maybe TRBD1 (5 bases). The ends were cut back, 5 bases at V and 0 bases at J, with 19 bases in the middle. Germline V gene sequence: CDR1 DFQATT, CDR2 SNEGSKA (reference sequence). This CDR3 has 16 amino acids. CDR3 sequence: CSASRGSGTSNYGYTF. CDR3 bases: TGCAGTGCTTCAAGGGGAAGTGGAACTTCTAACTATGGCTACACCTTC.

The sample holds a few counts of this clonotype. This chain links TRBV2 with TRBJ2-3; 8 bases fit TRBD2. The junction had 11 bases not matched to a gene; V was cut back by 6 bases and J by 0 bases. Germline V gives CDR1 SNHLY, CDR2 FYNNEI. The CDR3 sequence is 17 residues long. The CDR3 region has the DNA TGTGCCAGCAGGGGCGGAGCGGGGGCCGGTAGCACAGATACGCAGTATTTT. It encodes CASRGGAGAGSTDTQYF.

In its sample, this clonotype was seen a few times. CDR3 amino acids: CASSSEGNNSPLHF. Written as DNA, the CDR3 is TGTGCCAGCAGCAGCGAGGGTAATAATTCACCCCTCCACTTT. The chain carries TRBV5-3 and TRBJ1-6; no clear D gene. TRBV5-3 falls under the ORF class, with uncertain function. CDR3 length equals 14 residues. V was pared by 8 bases and J by 5 bases, with 14 bases between.

Many counts were recorded for this clonotype. The genes are TRBV7-2 and TRBJ1-5, with D unresolved. Germline CDR1 is SGHTA and CDR2 is FQGNSA. Trimming took off 5 bases at V and 0 bases at J, with 5 bases between the two ends. CDR3 length: 13 amino acids. CDR3 coding DNA: TGTGCCAGCAGCATTAGTAGCAATCAGCCCCAGCATTTT. Translating it yields CASSISSNQPQHF.

The genes are TRBV11-2 and TRBJ2-1; 8 nucleotides align to TRBD2. This CDR3 is 16 amino acids long. V dropped 4 bases and J dropped 8; count of bases not matched to a gene: 13. Germline values: CDR1 SGHAT, CDR2 FQNNGV. This CDR3 is CASSSNPGLGIDEQFF. In DNA form, the CDR3 reads TGTGCCAGCAGCTCCAACCCGGGACTAGGAATCGATGAGCAGTTCTTC.

The table lists this clonotype with a few counts. This chain uses TRBV27 with TRBJ2-3; D is unclear. Germline V CDR1 and CDR2: MNHEY, SMNVEV (reference sequence). V was clipped by 7 bases and J by 2 bases, with 13 bases between them. This CDR3 has 14 amino acids. The CDR3 bases are TGTGCCAGCATAGGACGGGCGAACACAGATACGCAGTATTTT. Translating it yields CASIGRANTDTQYF.

CDR3 DNA sequence: TGTGCCAGCAGCCCAATGGGGACGACCCAGTACTTC. Translation gives CASSPMGTTQYF. V usage is TRBV7-9 and J usage is TRBJ2-5; TRBD1 or TRBD2 may be the D gene (5 bases each). Germline V lookup: CDR1 SEHNR, CDR2 FQNEAQ (reference sequence). Trimming pared 5 bases from V and 7 bases from J, leaving 11 bases between. This CDR3 is 12 amino acids long.

The rearrangement links TRBV6-2 or TRBV6-3 to TRBJ2-7; 9 positions agree with TRBD1. CDR3 length: 15 residues. V lost 7 bases, J lost 6 bases, and 13 bases stayed unmatched. Per the germline V gene, CDR1 is MNHEY and CDR2 is SVGEGT. The CDR3 is CASILGQGLFGEQYF. In nucleotides, the CDR3 is TGTGCCAGCATCCTCGGACAGGGGTTATTCGGCGAGCAGTACTTC.

The chain is built from TRBV4-1 and TRBJ2-2; tentatively, D is TRBD1 or TRBD2 (5 bases each). CDR1 is MGHRA, CDR2 YSYEKL, per germline. Trimming took 3 bases from V and 2 from J, leaving 19 bases between them. This CDR3 is 18 amino acids long. Here the CDR3 DNA reads TGCGCCAGCAGCCAGGGGCTGGGTGCTAGCCGCAACACCGGGGAGCTGTTTTTT. It specifies CASSQGLGASRNTGELFF.

The CDR3 sequence is CASMRGAGGFQPQHF. The CDR3 nucleotides read TGTGCCAGTATGAGGGGGGCAGGAGGTTTCCAGCCCCAGCATTTT. This chain uses TRBV19 with TRBJ1-5; tentative D call: TRBD1 (6 bases). CDR1 and CDR2 from the germline V gene are LNHDA and SQIVND (reference sequence). This CDR3 is 15 amino acids long. Trimming cost V 7 bases and J 7 bases, with 20 bases left between them.